This entry lists 27 T cell receptor beta chains sequenced from one sample in a study of blood T cell repertoires in COVID-19. Sequencing used immunoSEQ multiplex PCR; TCRdb keeps in-frame clones, though not all of them. The sample has under 200,000 clones; roughly four fifths are singletons. Sequenced input: peripheral blood. These receptors came from a woman aged 25 to 45 with acute or convalescent COVID-19.

The chain is built from TRBV11-3 and TRBJ2-1, with 7 nucleotides matching TRBD2. J was trimmed by 0 bases and V by 2 bases; bases with no gene match: 7. The CDR3 extends over 17 amino acids. Germline CDR1 is SGHNT and CDR2 is YENEEA. The CDR3 sequence is CASSLLSGGSSYNEQFF. In DNA form, the CDR3 reads TGTGCCAGCAGCTTATTATCGGGCGGGAGCTCCTACAATGAGCAGTTCTTC.

V gene TRBV10-3 combines with J gene TRBJ2-1; 7 bases agree with TRBD2. This CDR3 comprises 15 residues. V lost 3 bases to trimming and J lost 11 bases; unmatched junction nucleotides: 13. Looked up from germline, CDR1 is ENHRY and CDR2 is SYGVKD. The CDR3 region has the DNA TGTGCCATCAGTGACACCGGGACTACGGGGTACAAGCAGTTCTTC. It encodes CAISDTGTTGYKQFF.

CDR3 DNA sequence: TGTGCCAGCTCACCACCTAACAAGGATACGCAGTATTTT. As protein: CASSPPNKDTQYF. This chain joins TRBV18 and TRBJ2-3, with D uncertain. In germline, CDR1 is KGHSH, CDR2 LQKENI. Trimming cost V 0 bases and J 6 bases, with 7 bases left between them. The CDR3 runs 13 residues.

CDR3 bases: TGTGCCAGTAGTAAGGGGCAGGCCGGCTCTGGAAACACCATATATTTT. It yields the protein CASSKGQAGSGNTIYF. The chain joins TRBV19 to TRBJ1-3; D is possibly TRBD1 (5 bases). The CDR3 consists of 16 residues. Trimming removed 4 bases at V and 0 bases at J, with 13 bases between. Germline values: CDR1 LNHDA, CDR2 SQIVND (reference sequence). Combining the CDR3 with reference TRBV19 and TRBJ1-3 gives the whole variable domain DGGITQSPKYLFRKEGQNVTLSCEQNLNHDAMYWYRQDPGQGLRLIYYSQIVNDFQKGDIAEGYSVSREKKESFPLTVTSAQKNPTAFYLCASSKGQAGSGNTIYFGEGSWLTVV.

The rearrangement links TRBV13 to TRBJ1-2; the match to TRBD1 covers 11 bases. The CDR3 contains 16 residues. After removal of 5 bases from V and 3 bases from J, the junction contained 8 bases not matched to a gene. The V gene's germline CDR1 is PRHDT and CDR2 FYEKMQ (reference sequence). CDR3 loop: CASSQGTGGAYYGYTF. CDR3 bases: TGTGCCAGCAGCCAAGGGACAGGGGGGGCGTACTATGGCTACACCTTC.

V and J are TRBV27 and TRBJ1-1; D gene uncertain. In germline, CDR1 is MNHEY, CDR2 SMNVEV (reference sequence). The CDR3 contains 13 residues. The V and J ends lost 3 bases and 3 bases respectively, with 8 bases between them. This chain's CDR3 is CASSLRQHTEAFF. CDR3 DNA: TGTGCCAGCAGTTTGCGGCAGCACACTGAAGCTTTCTTT.

This chain links TRBV12-3 or TRBV12-4 with TRBJ2-7, with a tentative D call TRBD1 (6 bases). V lost 6 bases, J lost 5 bases, and 14 bases lay in between. This CDR3 contains 13 residues. This CDR3 reads CASSFTGIHEQYF. As DNA, the CDR3 is TGTGCCAGCAGCTTCACAGGGATCCACGAGCAGTACTTC.

The rearrangement links TRBV4-3 to TRBJ1-1; 11 bases match TRBD1. The CDR3 runs to 16 residues. Germline V CDR1 and CDR2: LGHNA, YSLEER. J was trimmed by 4 bases and V by 1 base; bases with no gene match: 5. Here the CDR3 reads CASSQATGTGGTEAFF. DNA of the CDR3: TGCGCCAGCAGCCAAGCTACCGGGACAGGGGGCACTGAAGCTTTCTTT.

This rearrangement joins TRBV28 to TRBJ2-7; possibly TRBD1 for D (7 bases). With 5 bases removed from V and 2 bases from J, the gap between germline ends came to 19 bases. From germline, CDR1 is MDHEN and CDR2 SYDVKM. The CDR3 totals 16 residues. DNA for the CDR3: TGTGCCAGCAGTCCTATGGACAGGAGGGGAACCTACGAGCAGTACTTC. This codes for CASSPMDRRGTYEQYF.

The chain carries TRBV6-6 and TRBJ1-5; possibly TRBD1 for D (5 bases). Germline loops: CDR1 MNHNY, CDR2 SVGAGI (reference sequence). The V end lost 2 bases, the J end lost 2 bases, and 13 bases lay between the germline ends. The CDR3 contains 16 residues. CDR3 nucleotides: TGTGCCAGCAGTTACAAGGGGAACTCGGGCAATCAGCCCCAGCATTTT. It encodes CASSYKGNSGNQPQHF.

This rearrangement joins TRBV7-8 to TRBJ2-5; D perhaps matches TRBD2 (5 bases). V lost 8 bases, J lost 5 bases, and 15 bases lay in between. The CDR3 spans 13 residues. CDR1 is SGHVS and CDR2 is FQNEAQ in the germline V gene. CDR3 sequence (DNA): TGTGCCAGCGACCGGGGAGATTCGGAGACCCAGTACTTC. It yields the protein CASDRGDSETQYF.

The chain links TRBV6-6 to TRBJ1-5, with 7 bases matching TRBD1. The V gene's germline CDR1 is MNHNY and CDR2 SVGAGI (reference sequence). The CDR3 consists of 15 residues. V gave up 6 bases and J gave up 0 bases; unmatched junction bases: 5. CDR3 protein: CASSPRDSSNQPQHF. The CDR3 nucleotides read TGTGCCAGCAGCCCACGGGACAGTAGCAATCAGCCCCAGCATTTT.

The chain is built from TRBV7-8 and TRBJ2-3; 10 bases are shared with TRBD1. The CDR3 is made up of 14 amino acids. V was pared by 4 bases and J by 4 bases, with 2 bases of the junction left unmatched. Per germline, CDR1 SGHVS and CDR2 FQNEAQ. The CDR3: CASSSGTGADTQYF. In DNA, the CDR3 is TGTGCCAGCAGCTCCGGGACAGGGGCAGATACGCAGTATTTT.

CDR3 coding DNA: TGTGCCACCAGTGATTCTTGGACTAGCGCGAGCACAGATACGCAGTATTTT. This codes for CATSDSWTSASTDTQYF. V usage is TRBV24-1 and J usage is TRBJ2-3; 9 bases map to TRBD2. The germline CDR1 and CDR2 sequences are KGHDR and SFDVKD. V was pared by 2 bases and J by 0 bases, with 5 bases of the junction left unmatched. This CDR3 has 17 residues.

The rearrangement joins TRBV5-5 to TRBJ1-6; 11 bases are a match to TRBD1. V lost 0 bases and J lost 7; bases outside the gene matches: 0. The germline V gene has CDR1 SGHKS and CDR2 YYEKEE (reference sequence). This CDR3 is built from 15 residues. CDR3 in amino acids: CASSLGDRGNSPLHF. The CDR3 DNA is TGTGCCAGCAGCTTGGGGGACAGGGGGAATTCACCCCTCCACTTT.

The chain links TRBV14 to TRBJ2-1; TRBD2 matches at 9 bases. Germline lookup yields CDR1 SGHDN and CDR2 FVKESK. V gave up 5 bases and J gave up 7 bases; unmatched junction bases: 15. This CDR3 contains 17 residues. CDR3 bases: TGTGCCAGCAGCGGAACGAGCGGGAGGATGTCTATGAATGAGCAGTTCTTC. As protein: CASSGTSGRMSMNEQFF. The variable domain in full, with the rest retrieved from reference TRBV14 and TRBJ2-1, is EAGVTQFPSHSVIEKGQTVTLRCDPISGHDNLYWYRRVMGKEIKFLLHFVKESKQDESGMPNNRFLAERTGGTYSTLKVQPAELEDSGVYFCASSGTSGRMSMNEQFFGPGTRLTVL.

This clone was observed a single time. One base away lies a much larger clone, so this may be a sequencing read error. V and J are TRBV5-4 and TRBJ1-1; 9 bases fit TRBD1. CDR3 length equals 12 residues. CDR1 SGHNT and CDR2 YYREEE come from the germline V gene (reference sequence). The J segment lost 7 bases and the V segment lost 4 bases, leaving 2 bases of the junction unmatched. The CDR3 coding sequence is TGTGCCAGCAGCACAGGGGGCATTGAAGCTTTCTTT. It specifies CASSTGGIEAFF.

The chain is built from TRBV27 and TRBJ1-1; a weak D match, TRBD1 (6 bases). CDR1 is MNHEY, CDR2 SMNVEV, per germline (reference sequence). Trimming pared 6 bases from V and 1 base from J, leaving 15 bases between. This CDR3 spans 15 amino acids. The CDR3 DNA reads as TGTGCCAGCAGCCGGACGCAAGGGGGGAACACTGAAGCTTTCTTT. It is translated as CASSRTQGGNTEAFF.

The chain is built from TRBV7-9 and TRBJ2-7; TRBD1 agrees at 10 bases. The ends lost 3 bases at V and 3 bases at J; junction bases unmatched: 11. The CDR3 has 17 residues. CDR1 and CDR2 from the germline V gene are SEHNR and FQNEAQ (reference sequence). The chain's CDR3 is CASSFTGTGVLGYEQYF. CDR3 nucleotide sequence: TGTGCCAGCAGCTTTACCGGGACAGGGGTCTTGGGCTACGAGCAGTACTTC.

The count of this clone is one. The chain carries TRBV12-2 and TRBJ2-7; no DNA check was done on the table's D call, TRBD2. TRBV12-2 counts as a pseudogene. The CDR3 is 14 residues long. The DNA of the CDR3 is TGTGCAAGTCGCCCCAGTAGGTTGACTTACGAGCAGTACTTC. This sequence encodes CASRPSRLTYEQYF.

The chain uses TRBV25-1 and TRBJ2-2; TRBD2 aligns across 7 bases. The CDR3 length is 13 residues. Germline assignment: CDR1 MGHDK and CDR2 SYGVNS. V lost 8 bases to trimming and J lost 2 bases; unmatched junction nucleotides: 2. In DNA form, the CDR3 reads TGTGCCAGCGGGAGGGAAAACACCGGGGAGCTGTTTTTT. This encodes CASGRENTGELFF. The full variable domain, with the rest looked up from reference TRBV25-1 and TRBJ2-2, is EADIYQTPRYLVIGTGKKITLECSQTMGHDKMYWYQQDPGMELHLIHYSYGVNSTEKGDLSSESTVSRIRTEHFPLTLESARPSHTSQYLCASGRENTGELFFGEGSRLTVL.

The rearrangement joins TRBV6-5 to TRBJ1-2; possible D gene TRBD1, 6 bases. The CDR3 has 12 residues. The germline gives CDR1 MNHEY, CDR2 SVGAGI. Between the trimmed V and J ends, which lost 7 bases and 5 bases, there was a span of 11 bases. CDR3 sequence reads: CASNPGTYGYTF. DNA of the CDR3: TGTGCCAGCAATCCGGGGACATATGGCTACACCTTC.

The chain employs TRBV7-2 and TRBJ2-7; TRBD1 matches at 8 bases. The J segment lost 6 bases and the V segment lost 5 bases, leaving 9 bases of the junction unmatched. This CDR3 is 14 amino acids long. Germline CDR1 SGHTA, CDR2 FQGNSA. The CDR3 here is CASSPGQGKGEQYF. As DNA, the CDR3 is TGTGCCAGCAGCCCCGGACAGGGTAAAGGCGAGCAGTACTTC.

The V call is TRBV27, the J call TRBJ2-7, with 12 bases aligning to TRBD2. After removal of 8 bases from V and 5 bases from J, the junction contained 7 bases not matched to a gene. Per germline, CDR1 MNHEY and CDR2 SMNVEV (reference sequence). The CDR3 is made up of 14 amino acids. This CDR3 reads CASQALAGGNEQYF. For the CDR3, the DNA is TGTGCCAGCCAGGCACTAGCGGGAGGAAACGAGCAGTACTTC.

V is TRBV10-3 and J is TRBJ1-5, with a tentative D call TRBD1 (5 bases). The CDR3 runs to 17 residues. V was shortened by 0 bases and J by 1 base, with 13 bases between the two germline ends. Per the germline V gene, CDR1 is ENHRY and CDR2 is SYGVKD. CDR3 protein: CAISESWGVGSNQPQHF. The CDR3, as DNA: TGTGCCATCAGTGAGTCGTGGGGGGTGGGGAGCAATCAGCCCCAGCATTTT.

The rearrangement links TRBV12-3 or TRBV12-4 to TRBJ1-1; no clear D. The V gene lost 6 bases and the J gene lost 0 bases, with 5 bases spanning the gap. CDR3 size: 12 residues. The CDR3 region is CASSRLNTEAFF. The CDR3 bases are TGTGCCAGCAGCAGGTTGAACACTGAAGCTTTCTTT.

For the CDR3, the DNA is TGCAGCGTTCACGGCGGTACAAACTATGGCTACACCTTC. This codes for CSVHGGTNYGYTF. V usage is TRBV29-1 and J usage is TRBJ1-2; D gene unclear. The CDR3 extends over 13 amino acids. Trimming removed 5 bases from V and 2 bases from J, with 12 bases in between. CDR1 SQVTM and CDR2 ANQGSEA come from the germline V gene. Using reference TRBV29-1 and TRBJ1-2 for the parts outside the CDR3, the full variable domain is SAVISQKPSRDICQRGTSLTIQCQVDSQVTMMFWYRQQPGQSLTLIATANQGSEATYESGFVIDKFPISRPNLTFSTLTVSNMSPEDSSIYLCSVHGGTNYGYTFGSGTRLTVV.